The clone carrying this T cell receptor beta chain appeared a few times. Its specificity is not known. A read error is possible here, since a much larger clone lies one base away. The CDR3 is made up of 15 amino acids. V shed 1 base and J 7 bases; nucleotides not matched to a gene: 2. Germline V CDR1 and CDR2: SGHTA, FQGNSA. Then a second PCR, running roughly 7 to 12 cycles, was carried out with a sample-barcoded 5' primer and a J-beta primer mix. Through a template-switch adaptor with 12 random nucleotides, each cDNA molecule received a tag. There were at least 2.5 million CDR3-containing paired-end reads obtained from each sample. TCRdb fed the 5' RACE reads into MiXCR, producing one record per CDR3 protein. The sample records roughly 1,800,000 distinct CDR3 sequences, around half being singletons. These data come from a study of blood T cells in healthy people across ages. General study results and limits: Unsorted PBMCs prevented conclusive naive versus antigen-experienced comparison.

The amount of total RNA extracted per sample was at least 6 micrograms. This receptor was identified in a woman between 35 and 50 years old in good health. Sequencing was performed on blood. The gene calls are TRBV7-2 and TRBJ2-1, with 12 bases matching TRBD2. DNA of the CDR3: TGTGCCAGCAGCTTAGGGACTAGCGGGATTAATGAGCAGTTCTTC. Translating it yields CASSLGTSGINEQFF.